A selection of T cell receptor beta chains follows, all from one sample in a study of OX40 agonist ivuxolimab in advanced cancers. Data came from immunoSEQ multiplex PCR; TCRdb stores just in-frame clones and leaves some out. The data contain around 100,000 clones, 90% to 95% of them singletons. This material consisted of CD4+ or CD8+ T cells sorted from blood, taken in a trial of the OX40 agonist ivuxolimab. These receptors were taken from an adult with an advanced solid tumor such as melanoma, head and neck, liver or kidney cancer. The CDR3 runs from the conserved cysteine through the conserved F or W. The D gene is left open where the match is weak. Clone size, where shown, is once, few, many, or a class for clones that have expanded.

-,TRBJ2-3,TRBV7-9,-,CASSLAFSGSTDTQYF,TGTGCCAGCAGCCTCGCCTTCAGCGGTAGCACAGATACGCAGTATTTT
-,TRBJ1-5,TRBV28,once,CASSLSGQPQHF,TGTGCCAGCAGTTTATCCGGTCAGCCCCAGCATTTT
-,TRBJ2-5,TRBV29-1,-,CSVDLGGGVGETQYF,TGCAGCGTCGACCTCGGAGGAGGGGTCGGAGAGACCCAGTACTTC
-,TRBJ2-7,TRBV18,-,CASTMYTGYPYEQYF,TGTGCCAGCACAATGTACACAGGGTATCCCTACGAGCAGTACTTC
-,TRBJ2-7,TRBV11-1,-,CASSPQARYEQYF,TGTGCCAGCAGCCCCCAGGCGAGGTACGAGCAGTACTTC
-,TRBJ1-3,TRBV4-3,-,CASSQGVGSTRGNTIYF,TGCGCCAGCAGCCAAGGCGTAGGGAGCACTCGTGGAAACACCATATATTTT
-,TRBJ2-7,TRBV2,-,CASSADSYEQYF,TGTGCCAGCAGTGCTGACTCCTACGAGCAGTACTTC
-,TRBJ1-5,TRBV1,-,CTSSQEWNRGHQSQPQHF,TGCACCAGCAGCCAAGAATGGAACAGGGGGCATCAGAGTCAGCCCCAGCATTTT
-,TRBJ2-7,TRBV7-8,once,CASTPGAGSYEQYF,TGTGCCAGCACCCCTGGGGCAGGCTCCTACGAGCAGTACTTC
TRBD2,TRBJ2-3,TRBV6-5,once,CASSYSTSGGQDTQYF,TGTGCCAGCAGTTACTCGACTAGCGGGGGGCAGGACACGCAGTATTTT
-,TRBJ2-7,TRBV9,once,CASSVGFWTESYEQYF,TGTGCCAGCAGCGTAGGTTTTTGGACAGAATCCTACGAGCAGTACTTC
-,TRBJ2-3,TRBV10-3,-,CAISDAGIRADTQYF,TGTGCCATCAGTGACGCCGGGATCCGGGCAGATACGCAGTATTTT
-,TRBJ2-7,TRBV21-1,-,CASSNKGSYEQYF,TGTGCCAGCAGCAATAAGGGTAGCTACGAGCAGTACTTC
TRBD2,TRBJ2-2,TRBV29-1,-,CSAPNLGAGGPSTGELFF,TGCAGCGCTCCCAACCTGGGCGCGGGAGGGCCATCCACCGGGGAGCTGTTTTTT
TRBD2,TRBJ2-1,TRBV4-3,-,CASSTSGTYNEQFF,TGCGCCAGCAGTACTAGCGGAACATACAATGAGCAGTTCTTC
-,TRBJ1-3,TRBV7-2,-,CASSLRGAGDTIYF,TGTGCCAGCAGCTTAAGAGGGGCAGGGGACACCATATATTTT
TRBD1,TRBJ1-5,TRBV19,-,CASSIGGWGTGGSIQPQHF,TGTGCCAGTAGTATCGGGGGATGGGGGACAGGGGGCTCGATTCAGCCCCAGCATTTT
-,TRBJ2-7,TRBV15,-,CATSRGPLTRSFSYEQYF,TGTGCCACCAGCAGAGGGCCCCTCACGAGGAGTTTCTCCTACGAGCAGTACTTC
-,TRBJ1-5,TRBV21-1,-,CASSKGTGFSGQPQHF,TGTGCCAGCAGCAAAGGGACAGGGTTCTCAGGTCAGCCCCAGCATTTT
-,TRBJ1-1,TRBV29-1,-,CSVEVVVNTEAFF,TGCAGCGTTGAAGTAGTGGTGAACACTGAAGCTTTCTTT